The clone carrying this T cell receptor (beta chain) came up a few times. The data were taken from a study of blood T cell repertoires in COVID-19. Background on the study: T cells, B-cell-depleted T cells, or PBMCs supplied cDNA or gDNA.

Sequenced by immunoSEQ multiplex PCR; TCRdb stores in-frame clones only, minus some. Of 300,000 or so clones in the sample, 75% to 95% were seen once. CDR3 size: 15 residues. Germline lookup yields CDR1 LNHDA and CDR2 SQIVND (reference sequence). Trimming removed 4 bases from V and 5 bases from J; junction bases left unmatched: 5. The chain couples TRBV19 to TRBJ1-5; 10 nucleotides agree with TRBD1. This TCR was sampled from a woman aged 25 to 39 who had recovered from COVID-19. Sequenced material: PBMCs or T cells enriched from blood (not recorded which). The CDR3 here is CASSRGQGLDQPQHF. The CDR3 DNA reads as TGTGCCAGTAGTAGGGGACAGGGGCTAGATCAGCCCCAGCATTTT.